The 10 T cell receptor beta chains given below trace back to one sample, sequenced in a study of shared clonotypes between healthy human individuals. Assay: immunoSEQ multiplex PCR; the TCRdb copy retains only in-frame clones and omits some. Among about 2 million clones, 90% to 95% were seen once, and the ten largest hold 0.1% to 0.15%. Sequenced material: naive CD4+ T cells sorted from blood. As to subset: CD45RA+ positively selected. The receptor source for this set is a man aged 18 to 30 in good health.

The CDR3 loop reads CASSPIGTGGNTGELFF. The CDR3 DNA sequence: TGTGCCAGCTCACCAATCGGAACAGGAGGGAACACCGGGGAGCTGTTTTTT. The J gene is TRBJ2-2, the V gene TRBV18, with D perhaps TRBD1 or TRBD2 (5 bases each). The germline V gene encodes CDR1 KGHSH and CDR2 LQKENI. V lost 2 bases to trimming and J lost 1 base, with 14 bases between them. The CDR3 runs to 17 residues.

Remarks on this clone: This sequence may be a read error, since a much larger clone differs from it by one base. The genes are TRBV9 and TRBJ1-2; D remains unclear. The ends were cut back, 0 bases at V and 1 base at J, with 4 bases in the middle. The CDR3 consists of 13 residues. CDR1 SGDLS and CDR2 YYNGEE come from the germline V gene. The DNA for the CDR3 is TGTGCCAGCAGCGTAGACCATAACTATGGCTACACCTTC. Translation: CASSVDHNYGYTF.

The chain joins TRBV19 to TRBJ2-7; TRBD2 matches 7 bases. The ends lost 7 bases at V and 6 bases at J; junction bases unmatched: 15. Per the germline V gene, CDR1 is LNHDA and CDR2 is SQIVND (reference sequence). The CDR3 is 15 residues long. The CDR3 coding sequence is TGTGCCAGTACCCCTAGGGGAGGGCCGACGACCGAGCAGTACTTC. It encodes CASTPRGGPTTEQYF.

The chain employs TRBV29-1 and TRBJ1-5; tentative D call: TRBD1 (5 bases). Germline V lookup: CDR1 SQVTM, CDR2 ANQGSEA. CDR3 length: 14 amino acids. Trimming stripped 5 bases from V and 3 bases from J, with 14 bases between. CDR3 coding DNA: TGCAGCGTTCAGGCGGGGGGTACCAATCAGCCCCAGCATTTT. Translating it yields CSVQAGGTNQPQHF.

The chain joins TRBV5-1 to TRBJ1-1, with TRBD1 matching 7 bases. This CDR3 is 19 amino acids long. Trimming took 3 bases from V and 0 from J; bases not matched to a gene: 17. CDR1 is SGHRS, CDR2 YFSETQ, per germline. This CDR3 is CASSSRRGETGLMNTEAFF. DNA for the CDR3: TGCGCCAGCAGCTCCAGGAGAGGGGAGACAGGGCTAATGAACACTGAAGCTTTCTTT. Full variable domain (remainder filled in from reference TRBV5-1 and TRBJ1-1): KAGVTQTPRYLIKTRGQQVTLSCSPISGHRSVSWYQQTPGQGLQFLFEYFSETQRNKGNFPGRFSGRQFSNSRSEMNVSTLELGDSALYLCASSSRRGETGLMNTEAFFGQGTRLTVV.

The chain has TRBV29-1 and TRBJ2-1; D is ambiguous. This CDR3 spans 13 amino acids. V was pared by 7 bases and J by 10 bases, with 20 bases between. Germline CDR1 SQVTM, CDR2 ANQGSEA. CDR3: CSGTLPRTPEQFF. Here the CDR3 DNA reads TGCAGCGGAACTCTACCCAGGACGCCCGAGCAGTTCTTC.

The V and J genes are TRBV10-3 and TRBJ1-6; 7 positions agree with TRBD1. J was trimmed by 7 bases and V by 5 bases; bases with no gene match: 11. Germline V gives CDR1 ENHRY, CDR2 SYGVKD. There are 16 residues in the CDR3. CDR3 bases: TGTGCCATCAGTTCCACGTGGGACAGCAGAAATTCACCCCTCCACTTT. Encoded protein: CAISSTWDSRNSPLHF.

V is TRBV5-1 and J is TRBJ2-5; 7 bases match TRBD1. CDR3 length: 16 amino acids. Per the germline V gene, CDR1 is SGHRS and CDR2 is YFSETQ. The V segment lost 2 bases and the J segment 3 bases; nucleotides outside the gene matches: 10. The CDR3 bases are TGCGCCAGCAGCTTTACAATTATAGGGACAGAAGAGACCCAGTACTTC. It is translated as CASSFTIIGTEETQYF.

The chain joins TRBV25-1 to TRBJ2-4; perhaps D is TRBD1 or TRBD2 (5 bases each). V lost 8 bases and J 9 bases, leaving 20 bases between the germline ends. Germline assignment: CDR1 MGHDK and CDR2 SYGVNS. The CDR3 covers 14 residues. The CDR3 loop is CASQDPTIRGIQYF. The CDR3 DNA sequence: TGTGCCAGCCAGGATCCGACTATAAGGGGCATTCAGTACTTC. Drawing the rest from reference TRBV25-1 and TRBJ2-4, the complete variable domain is EADIYQTPRYLVIGTGKKITLECSQTMGHDKMYWYQQDPGMELHLIHYSYGVNSTEKGDLSSESTVSRIRTEHFPLTLESARPSHTSQYLCASQDPTIRGIQYFGAGTRLSVL.

The rearrangement links TRBV10-1 to TRBJ2-3, with unresolved D. The CDR3 runs to 15 residues. Trimming shortened V by 3 bases and J by 4 bases, and 14 bases separated the two germline ends. Germline values: CDR1 WNHNN, CDR2 SYGVQD (reference sequence). CDR3 region: CASSEGLGPADTQYF. CDR3 in DNA: TGCGCCAGCAGTGAAGGCCTAGGGCCGGCAGATACGCAGTATTTT.